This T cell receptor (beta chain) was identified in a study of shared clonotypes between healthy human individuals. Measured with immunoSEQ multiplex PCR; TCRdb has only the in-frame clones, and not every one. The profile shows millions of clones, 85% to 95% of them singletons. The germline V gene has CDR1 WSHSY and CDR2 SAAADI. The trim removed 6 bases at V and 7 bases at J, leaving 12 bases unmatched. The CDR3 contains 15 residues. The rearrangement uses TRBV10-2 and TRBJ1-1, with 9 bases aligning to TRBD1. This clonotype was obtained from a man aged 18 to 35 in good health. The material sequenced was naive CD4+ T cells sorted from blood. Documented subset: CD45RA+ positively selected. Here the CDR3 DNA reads TGCGCCAGCAGGGTGGACAGGGGAGGGTTCGGTGAAGCTTTCTTT. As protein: CASRVDRGGFGEAFF.